A selection of T cell receptor beta chains follows, all from one sample in a study of blood T cell repertoires in COVID-19. Here immunoSEQ multiplex PCR was the method, and the copy in TCRdb shows in-frame clones only, minus some. The profile shows 200,000 to 300,000 clones, around 87% of them singletons. The sequenced sample consisted of peripheral blood. The receptors derive from an older woman with COVID-19, enrolled during active disease. CDR3s include the opening cysteine and the closing phenylalanine or tryptophan.

TRBV20-1 | CSASKGVGNTIYF
TRBV5-1 | CASSLARGTGDNEQFF
TRBV5-6 | CASSPDLTTGQTEAFF
TRBV5-5 | CASSPGLATVYEQYF
TRBV29-1 | CSVDGDRVDYGYTF
TRBV5-3 | CARSPRGRGPLVNTDTQYF
TRBV6-5 | CASRRTMGAGYTF
TRBV9 | CASSVLTSGGTGELFF
TRBV4-3 | CASSRGLAPTDTQYF
TRBV6-5 | CASSADSNQPQHF
TRBV7-3 | CASSLFPGTPYEQYF
TRBV11-3 | CASSERAVFSYNEQFF
TRBV15 | CATSRGGYYGYTF
TRBV30 | CAWSKGQPWAFF
TRBV27 | CASRYSGETYEQYF
TRBV6-2/TRBV6-3 | CASSGGTRGFYEQFF
TRBV5-5 | CASSLGVGSYNEQFF
TRBV4-1 | CASSQEGTGAYGYTF
TRBV5-1 | CASSLGPTNTEAFF
TRBV28 | CASSPTIGGDTQYF
TRBV30 | CAWRAGSSTNEKLFF
TRBV25-1 | CASRRGQLHTEAFF
TRBV29-1 | CSVHGQGTPSNYGYTF
TRBV7-9 | CASSLSGVYEQYF
TRBV6-2/TRBV6-3 | CASSYSTGRPNQPQHF
TRBV15 | CATSAGQLWKLFF
TRBV11-3 | CASSSTSGYNEQFF
TRBV7-2 | CASSAGAGLGLDTQYF
TRBV29-1 | CSVRLAGADTQYF
TRBV6-4 | CASSVGGSGNNEQFF
TRBV5-1 | CASTLDRDSYGYTF
TRBV5-1 | CASSLTGSNYGYTF
TRBV28 | CASSSHRGSSNQPQHF
TRBV6-5 | CASSYRAAYYNEQFF
TRBV19 | CASSPGTSGRAFISHEQYF
TRBV11-2 | CASSQGSIAGNTIYF
TRBV6-2/TRBV6-3 | CASSYGGTGRSYTF
TRBV27 | CASSPHILAGGSYEQYF
TRBV5-6 | CASSLGAGFFYGYTF
TRBV27 | CASSLSNYISYNEQFF
TRBV5-1 | CASSFGDRGLGEQFF